The 24 T cell receptor beta chains given below trace back to one sample, sequenced in a study of cytomegalovirus exposure and HLA in healthy donors. Use of 60 Vbeta and 13 Jbeta primers characterized the PCR. Only in-frame clones appear in the TCRdb table, and some are missing; sequencing was by immunoSEQ multiplex PCR. The repertoire holds some 270,000 clones, with about nine tenths as singletons. The sequencing input was PBMCs. Every receptor here comes from a girl aged 2-10 years in good health and CMV-seronegative.

The CDR3 spells CASSPYSNEQFF. CDR3 DNA sequence: TGTGCCAGCAGCCCCTACAGTAATGAGCAGTTCTTC. The V and J genes are TRBV14 and TRBJ2-1; D is ambiguous. Germline V gene lookup returns CDR1 SGHDN and CDR2 FVKESK. The CDR3 sequence is 12 residues long. V was pared by 4 bases and J by 7 bases, with 8 bases between.

The rearrangement uses TRBV11-2 and TRBJ2-7; maybe TRBD2 (6 bases). The germline V gene encodes CDR1 SGHAT and CDR2 FQNNGV. With 1 base removed from V and 3 bases from J, the gap between germline ends came to 13 bases. CDR3 length: 15 residues. The CDR3 reads CASSLARGLSYEQYF. In nucleotides, the CDR3 is TGTGCCAGCAGCTTAGCGCGGGGACTGAGCTACGAGCAGTACTTC.

On this clone: The junction departs from germline at one end; a sequencing error may be responsible. The genes are TRBV5-4 and TRBJ1-5, with D perhaps TRBD1 (5 bases). CDR3 length: 15 residues. Germline V lookup: CDR1 SGHNT, CDR2 YYREEE (reference sequence). The CDR3: CTSSFGTGTNQPQHF. The CDR3 DNA is TGTACCAGCAGCTTTGGTACAGGAACTAATCAGCCCCAGCATTTT.

This clone has more than one count but fewer than ten. The V call is TRBV30, the J call TRBJ1-4; 8 nucleotides line up with TRBD1. The V and J ends lost 2 bases and 7 bases, in that order; junction bases with no gene match: 9. The V gene's germline CDR1 is GTSNPN and CDR2 SVGIG (reference sequence). The CDR3 has 15 residues. CDR3 nucleotide sequence: TGTGCCTGGAGTCCTTCAGGGGGCAGGGGTGAAAAACTGTTTTTT. Protein sequence: CAWSPSGGRGEKLFF.

The chain has TRBV6-1 and TRBJ1-4; maybe TRBD1 (5 bases). V lost 1 base to trimming and J lost 8 bases, with 17 bases between them. Germline lookup yields CDR1 MNHNS and CDR2 SASEGT. This CDR3 has 16 amino acids. The CDR3 loop is CASSEEGGARWEKLFF. Here the CDR3 DNA reads TGTGCCAGCAGTGAAGAGGGAGGGGCGCGTTGGGAAAAACTGTTTTTT.

The chain employs TRBV10-3 and TRBJ1-2; TRBD1 matches at 7 bases. This CDR3 is 14 amino acids long. The germline V gene encodes CDR1 ENHRY and CDR2 SYGVKD. Trimming took 0 bases from V and 4 from J; bases not matched to a gene: 2. CDR3 bases: TGTGCCATCAGTGAGTCGACAGGGACCTATGGCTACACCTTC. This translates into CAISESTGTYGYTF.

The V and J genes are TRBV5-5 and TRBJ2-1, with 7 nucleotides matching TRBD2. Germline lookup yields CDR1 SGHKS and CDR2 YYEKEE (reference sequence). Trimming at V came to 1 base and at J to 0 bases, leaving 7 bases not matched to a gene. This CDR3 has 17 residues. The CDR3 sequence is CASSLRRERLSYNEQFF. The CDR3 bases are TGTGCCAGCAGCTTGCGGCGGGAGCGCCTCTCCTACAATGAGCAGTTCTTC.

The rearrangement joins TRBV5-4 to TRBJ1-2, with D perhaps TRBD1 (6 bases). The CDR3 extends over 17 amino acids. Germline CDR1 SGHNT, CDR2 YYREEE (reference sequence). The ends were cut back, 4 bases at V and 2 bases at J, with 21 bases in the middle. CDR3 DNA sequence: TGTGCCAGCAGCCAAAGAAAAATACAGGGAGGGAACTATGGCTACACCTTC. Amino acids: CASSQRKIQGGNYGYTF.

A remark on this clone: Distinct nucleotide sequences in the sample also encode this CDR3. The V gene is TRBV2, the J gene TRBJ2-5, with 8 positions matching TRBD2. The CDR3 length is 15 residues. V dropped 1 base and J dropped 6; count of bases not matched to a gene: 7. The germline V gene has CDR1 SNHLY and CDR2 FYNNEI. The CDR3 sequence is CASSEVAGGRQTQYF. The CDR3 bases are TGTGCCAGCAGTGAAGTTGCGGGGGGCAGGCAGACCCAGTACTTC.

In this sample, this clone turned up once. The V call is TRBV5-4, the J call TRBJ2-4, with D maybe TRBD1 (6 bases). Germline V gene lookup returns CDR1 SGHNT and CDR2 YYREEE (reference sequence). This CDR3 has 15 residues. V lost 4 bases and J 1 base, leaving 12 bases between the germline ends. This CDR3 is CASSRQDRAKNIQYF. CDR3 bases: TGTGCCAGCAGCCGACAGGATCGGGCCAAAAACATTCAGTACTTC.

The chain joins TRBV10-1 to TRBJ2-1, with 7 positions matching TRBD2. V shed 0 bases, J shed 1 base, and the junction held 0 bases outside the gene matches. CDR1 is WNHNN and CDR2 is SYGVQD in the germline V gene (reference sequence). CDR3 length equals 15 residues. CDR3: CASSESSGSYNEQFF. The CDR3 DNA follows: TGCGCCAGCAGTGAGTCTAGCGGGTCCTACAATGAGCAGTTCTTC.

In this sample, this clone turned up once. The rearrangement joins TRBV5-4 to TRBJ2-2, with D possibly being TRBD1 (7 bases). CDR1 and CDR2 (germline): SGHNT, YYREEE (reference sequence). V lost 1 base and J 4 bases, leaving 14 bases between the germline ends. The CDR3 extends over 16 amino acids. The CDR3, as DNA: TGTGCCAGCAGCTTGTCAGGGGGGAGCTTCACCGGGGAGCTGTTTTTT. It specifies CASSLSGGSFTGELFF.

In DNA, the CDR3 is TGTGCCAGCAGCTTCCGGACAGGGAGCTCCTACGAGCAGTACTTC. This gives the protein CASSFRTGSSYEQYF. The chain combines TRBV11-2 with TRBJ2-7; 8 bases agree with TRBD1. J gave up 0 bases and V 3 bases, and 4 bases lay outside the gene matches. CDR3 size: 15 residues. CDR1 is SGHAT, CDR2 FQNNGV, per germline.

The chain couples TRBV29-1 to TRBJ1-1; a weak D match, TRBD1 (5 bases). The CDR3 spans 13 residues. Germline CDR1 is SQVTM and CDR2 is ANQGSEA. The germline V and J ends were trimmed by 4 bases and 0 bases, with 9 bases remaining between them. DNA for the CDR3: TGCAGCGTTGTCCCAGGGCTGAACACTGAAGCTTTCTTT. As protein: CSVVPGLNTEAFF.

V is TRBV6-1 and J is TRBJ2-1, with a possible D match to TRBD1 (6 bases). The ends were cut back, 4 bases at V and 5 bases at J, with 12 bases in the middle. The germline CDR1 and CDR2 sequences are MNHNS and SASEGT. This CDR3 has 14 residues. The chain's CDR3 is CASSGGPHNNEQFF. CDR3 sequence (DNA): TGTGCCAGCAGTGGGGGGCCCCACAACAATGAGCAGTTCTTC.

This rearrangement joins TRBV28 to TRBJ1-2; D may be TRBD1 (5 bases). The germline gives CDR1 MDHEN, CDR2 SYDVKM. The CDR3 spans 13 residues. V was trimmed by 2 bases and J by 2 bases, leaving 6 bases between them. Here the CDR3 reads CASSLPGNYGYTF. CDR3 DNA sequence: TGTGCCAGCAGTTTACCAGGGAACTATGGCTACACCTTC.

This clone was observed a single time. The chain carries TRBV4-1 and TRBJ2-7; 12 nucleotides align to TRBD2. Germline V gives CDR1 MGHRA, CDR2 YSYEKL. V lost 5 bases, J lost 6 bases, and 5 bases stayed unmatched. The CDR3 runs 14 residues. CDR3 sequence reads: CASSSKLAGGEQYF. Here the CDR3 DNA reads TGCGCCAGCAGCAGTAAACTAGCGGGAGGCGAGCAGTACTTC.

This chain links TRBV4-2 with TRBJ2-5; D unclear. Germline lookup yields CDR1 LGHNA and CDR2 YNFKEQ. CDR3 length equals 14 residues. V dropped 1 base and J dropped 5 bases, with 11 bases sitting between them. CDR3 DNA: TGTGCCAGCAGCCAAGGTTACGAGAGGGAGACCCAGTACTTC. Its translation is CASSQGYERETQYF.

This chain joins TRBV5-1 and TRBJ2-1, with TRBD1 matching over 7 bases. This CDR3 is 14 amino acids long. CDR1 and CDR2 from the germline V gene are SGHRS and YFSETQ. J lost 6 bases, V lost 0 bases, and 3 bases had no gene match. CDR3 nucleotides: TGCGCCAGCAGCTTGGTGCCAGGGGGCAATGAGCAGTTCTTC. Its protein is CASSLVPGGNEQFF.

The rearrangement uses TRBV5-1 and TRBJ2-7; D remains ambiguous. The V end was cut by 1 base, the J end by 3 bases, with 8 bases between. The CDR3 extends over 13 amino acids. Germline CDR1 SGHRS, CDR2 YFSETQ. The CDR3 sequence: CASSLHPYYEQYF. CDR3 nucleotides: TGCGCCAGCAGCTTGCATCCCTACTACGAGCAGTACTTC.

In the case of this clone: Other DNA sequences in this sample translate to the same CDR3. The V call is TRBV11-3, the J call TRBJ1-1; maybe TRBD1 (5 bases). V lost 3 bases, J lost 5 bases, and 10 bases lay in between. The CDR3 totals 13 residues. CDR1 and CDR2 from the germline V gene are SGHNT and YENEEA. This CDR3 is CASSFGALTEAFF. CDR3 in DNA: TGTGCCAGCAGCTTTGGGGCGCTTACTGAAGCTTTCTTT.

This sequence joins TRBV6-6 and TRBJ1-5, with TRBD1 as a possible D gene (5 bases). The germline V gene has CDR1 MNHNY and CDR2 SVGAGI (reference sequence). This CDR3 region has 16 residues. V was trimmed by 5 bases and J by 0 bases, leaving 14 bases between them. The CDR3 here is CASSPGFPNSNQPQHF. In nucleotides, the CDR3 is TGTGCCAGCAGTCCAGGGTTCCCTAATAGCAATCAGCCCCAGCATTTT.

This clone was seen a single time. The chain combines TRBV7-3 with TRBJ2-2; the D gene is possibly TRBD1 (5 bases). The germline V gene has CDR1 SGHTA and CDR2 FQGTGA. Trimming shortened V by 5 bases and J by 6 bases, and 10 bases separated the two germline ends. This CDR3 has 13 residues. The CDR3 sequence: CASSATEAGELFF. The CDR3 DNA is TGTGCCAGCAGCGCGACAGAAGCCGGGGAGCTGTTTTTT.

The V call is TRBV6-5, the J call TRBJ2-5; 9 positions agree with TRBD2. Per the germline V gene, CDR1 is MNHEY and CDR2 is SVGAGI. This CDR3 has 13 amino acids. V lost 6 bases and J lost 5; bases outside the gene matches: 4. The CDR3 loop reads CASSSGGRETQYF. In nucleotides, the CDR3 is TGTGCCAGCAGCAGCGGGGGGCGGGAGACCCAGTACTTC.